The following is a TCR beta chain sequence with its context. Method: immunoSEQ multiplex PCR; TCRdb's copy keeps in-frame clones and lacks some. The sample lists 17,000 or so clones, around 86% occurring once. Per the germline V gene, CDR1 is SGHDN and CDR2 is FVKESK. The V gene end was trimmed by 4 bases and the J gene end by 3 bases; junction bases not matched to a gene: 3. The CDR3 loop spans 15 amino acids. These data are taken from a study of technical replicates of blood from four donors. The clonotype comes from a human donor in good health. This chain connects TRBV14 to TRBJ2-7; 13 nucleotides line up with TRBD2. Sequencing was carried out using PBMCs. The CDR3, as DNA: TGTGCCAGCAGCCCAGGGACTAGCGGGGTCTACGAGCAGTACTTC. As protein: CASSPGTSGVYEQYF.